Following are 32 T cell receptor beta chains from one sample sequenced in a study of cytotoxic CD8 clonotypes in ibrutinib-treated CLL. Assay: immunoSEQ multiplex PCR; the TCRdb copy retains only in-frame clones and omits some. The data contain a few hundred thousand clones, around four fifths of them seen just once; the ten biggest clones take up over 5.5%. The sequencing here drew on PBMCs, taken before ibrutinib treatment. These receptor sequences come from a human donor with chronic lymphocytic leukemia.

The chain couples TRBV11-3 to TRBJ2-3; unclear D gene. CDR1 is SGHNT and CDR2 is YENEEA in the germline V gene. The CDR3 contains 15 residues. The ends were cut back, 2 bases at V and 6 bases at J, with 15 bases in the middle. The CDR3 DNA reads TGTGCCAGCAGCTTAAATGGCGTCGTAGGGGATACGCAGTATTTT. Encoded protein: CASSLNGVVGDTQYF.

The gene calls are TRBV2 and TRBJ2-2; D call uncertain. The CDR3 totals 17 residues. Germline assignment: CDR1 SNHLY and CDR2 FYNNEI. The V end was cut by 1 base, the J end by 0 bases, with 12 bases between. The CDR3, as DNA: TGTGCCAGCAGTGAAGGGTGGCCGGGCCCGAACACCGGGGAGCTGTTTTTT. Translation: CASSEGWPGPNTGELFF. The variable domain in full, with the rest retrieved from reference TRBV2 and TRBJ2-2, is EPEVTQTPSHQVTQMGQEVILRCVPISNHLYFYWYRQILGQKVEFLVSFYNNEISEKSEIFDDQFSVERPDGSNFTLKIRSTKLEDSAMYFCASSEGWPGPNTGELFFGEGSRLTVL.

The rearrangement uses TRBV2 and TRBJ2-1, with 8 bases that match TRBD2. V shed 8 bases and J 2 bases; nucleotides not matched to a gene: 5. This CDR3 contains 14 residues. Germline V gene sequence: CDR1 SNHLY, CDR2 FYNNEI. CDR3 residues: CASLPGGPYNEQFF. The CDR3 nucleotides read TGTGCCAGCCTCCCGGGAGGGCCCTACAATGAGCAGTTCTTC.

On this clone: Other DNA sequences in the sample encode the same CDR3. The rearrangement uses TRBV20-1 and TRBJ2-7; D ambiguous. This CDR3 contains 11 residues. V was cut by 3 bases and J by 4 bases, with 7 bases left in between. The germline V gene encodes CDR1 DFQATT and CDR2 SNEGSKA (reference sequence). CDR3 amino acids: CSASETYEQYF. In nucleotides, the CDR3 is TGCAGTGCTAGCGAGACTTACGAGCAGTACTTC.

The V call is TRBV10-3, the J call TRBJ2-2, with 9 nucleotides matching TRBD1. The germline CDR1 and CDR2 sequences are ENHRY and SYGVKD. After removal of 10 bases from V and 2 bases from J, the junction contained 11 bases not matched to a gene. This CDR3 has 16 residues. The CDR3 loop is CASRSGTGSNTGELFF. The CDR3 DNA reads TGTGCCAGCAGATCCGGGACAGGGTCTAACACCGGGGAGCTGTTTTTT.

CDR3: CASSPPNRAAGELFF. CDR3 DNA: TGTGCCAGCTCACCACCTAACAGGGCCGCCGGGGAGCTGTTTTTT. This sequence joins TRBV18 and TRBJ2-2, with D possibly TRBD1 on 6 matching bases. Trimming stripped 0 bases from V and 6 bases from J, with 11 bases between. The CDR3 is 15 residues long. CDR1 is KGHSH, CDR2 LQKENI, per germline.

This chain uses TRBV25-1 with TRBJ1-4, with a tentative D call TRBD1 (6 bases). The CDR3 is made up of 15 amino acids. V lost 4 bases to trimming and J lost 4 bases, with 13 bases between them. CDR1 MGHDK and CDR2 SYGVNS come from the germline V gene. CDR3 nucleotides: TGTGCCAGCAGTGCACTCCAGGGGTATAATGAAAAACTGTTTTTT. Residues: CASSALQGYNEKLFF. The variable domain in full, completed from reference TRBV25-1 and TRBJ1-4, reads EADIYQTPRYLVIGTGKKITLECSQTMGHDKMYWYQQDPGMELHLIHYSYGVNSTEKGDLSSESTVSRIRTEHFPLTLESARPSHTSQYLCASSALQGYNEKLFFGSGTQLSVL.

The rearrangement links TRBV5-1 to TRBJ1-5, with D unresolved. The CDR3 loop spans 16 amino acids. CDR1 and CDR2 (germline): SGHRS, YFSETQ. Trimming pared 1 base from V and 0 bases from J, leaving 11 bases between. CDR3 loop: CASSLSGQNSNQPQHF. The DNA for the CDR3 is TGCGCCAGCAGCTTGTCCGGGCAGAATAGCAATCAGCCCCAGCATTTT.

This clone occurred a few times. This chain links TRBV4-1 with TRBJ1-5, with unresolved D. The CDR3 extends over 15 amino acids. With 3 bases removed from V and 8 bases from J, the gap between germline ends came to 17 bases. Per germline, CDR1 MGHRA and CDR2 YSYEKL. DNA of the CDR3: TGCGCCAGCAGCCACGGAGAATCAACGGTGGAGCCCCAGCATTTT. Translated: CASSHGESTVEPQHF.

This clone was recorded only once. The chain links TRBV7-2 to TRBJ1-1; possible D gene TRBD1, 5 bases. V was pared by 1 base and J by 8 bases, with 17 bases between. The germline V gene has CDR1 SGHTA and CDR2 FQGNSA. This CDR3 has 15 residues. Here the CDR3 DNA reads TGTGCCAGCAGCTTAGATGGGCAGGGAATAAGGGAAGCTTTCTTT. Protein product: CASSLDGQGIREAFF.

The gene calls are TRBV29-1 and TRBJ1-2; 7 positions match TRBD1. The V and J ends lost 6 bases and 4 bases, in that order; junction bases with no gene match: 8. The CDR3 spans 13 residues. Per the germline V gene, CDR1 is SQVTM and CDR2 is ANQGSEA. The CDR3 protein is CSVAPGQVYGYTF. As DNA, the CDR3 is TGCAGCGTAGCCCCTGGACAGGTCTATGGCTACACCTTC.

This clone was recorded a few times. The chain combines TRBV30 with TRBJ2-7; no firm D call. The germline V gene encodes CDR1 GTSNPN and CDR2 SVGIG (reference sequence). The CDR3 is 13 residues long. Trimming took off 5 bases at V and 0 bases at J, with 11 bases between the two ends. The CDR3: CAWDIPDSYEQYF. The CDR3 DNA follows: TGTGCCTGGGATATACCTGACTCCTACGAGCAGTACTTC.

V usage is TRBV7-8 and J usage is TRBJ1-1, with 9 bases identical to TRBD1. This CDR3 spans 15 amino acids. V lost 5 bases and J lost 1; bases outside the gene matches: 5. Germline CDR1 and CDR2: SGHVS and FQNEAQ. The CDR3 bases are TGTGCCAGCAGCGCACCGGGACAGGGGAACACTGAAGCTTTCTTT. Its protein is CASSAPGQGNTEAFF.

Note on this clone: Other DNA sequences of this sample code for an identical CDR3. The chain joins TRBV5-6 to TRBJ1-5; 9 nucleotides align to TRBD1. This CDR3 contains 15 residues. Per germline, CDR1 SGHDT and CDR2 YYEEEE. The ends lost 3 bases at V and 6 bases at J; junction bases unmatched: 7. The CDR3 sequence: CASSSGTGFGQPQHF. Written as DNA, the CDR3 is TGTGCCAGCAGCTCCGGGACAGGGTTCGGTCAGCCCCAGCATTTT. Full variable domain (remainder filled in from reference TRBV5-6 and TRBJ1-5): DAGVTQSPTHLIKTRGQQVTLRCSPKSGHDTVSWYQQALGQGPQFIFQYYEEEERQRGNFPDRFSGHQFPNYSSELNVNALLLGDSALYLCASSSGTGFGQPQHFGDGTRLSIL.

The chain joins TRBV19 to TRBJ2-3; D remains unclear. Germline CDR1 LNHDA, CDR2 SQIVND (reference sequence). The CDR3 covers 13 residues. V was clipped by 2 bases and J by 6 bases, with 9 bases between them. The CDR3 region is CASSINDYDTQYF. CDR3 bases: TGTGCCAGTAGTATAAATGATTACGATACGCAGTATTTT. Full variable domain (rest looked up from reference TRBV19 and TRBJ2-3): DGGITQSPKYLFRKEGQNVTLSCEQNLNHDAMYWYRQDPGQGLRLIYYSQIVNDFQKGDIAEGYSVSREKKESFPLTVTSAQKNPTAFYLCASSINDYDTQYFGPGTRLTVL.

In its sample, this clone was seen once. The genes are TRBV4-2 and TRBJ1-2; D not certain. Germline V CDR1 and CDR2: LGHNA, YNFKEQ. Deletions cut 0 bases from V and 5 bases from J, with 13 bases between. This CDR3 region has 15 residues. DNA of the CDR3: TGTGCCAGCAGCCAAGATAGGGCAGGCTATTATGGCTACACCTTC. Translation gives CASSQDRAGYYGYTF.

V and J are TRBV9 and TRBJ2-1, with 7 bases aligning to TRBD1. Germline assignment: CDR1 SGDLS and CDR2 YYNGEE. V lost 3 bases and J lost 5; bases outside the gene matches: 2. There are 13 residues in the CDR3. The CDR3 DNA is TGTGCCAGCAGCGCGGGACAGAACAATGAGCAGTTCTTC. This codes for CASSAGQNNEQFF.

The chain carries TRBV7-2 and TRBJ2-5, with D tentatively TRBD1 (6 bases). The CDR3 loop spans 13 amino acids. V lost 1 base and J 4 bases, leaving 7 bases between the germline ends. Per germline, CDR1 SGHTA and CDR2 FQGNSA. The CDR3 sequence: CASSLVGGETQYF. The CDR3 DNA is TGTGCCAGCAGCTTAGTAGGGGGAGAGACCCAGTACTTC.

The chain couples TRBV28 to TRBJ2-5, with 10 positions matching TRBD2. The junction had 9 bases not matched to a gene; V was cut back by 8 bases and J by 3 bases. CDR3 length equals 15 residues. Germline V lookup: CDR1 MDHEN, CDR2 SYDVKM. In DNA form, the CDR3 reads TGTGCCAGCTCTATAGCGGGAGGAGGAGAAGAGACCCAGTACTTC. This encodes CASSIAGGGEETQYF.

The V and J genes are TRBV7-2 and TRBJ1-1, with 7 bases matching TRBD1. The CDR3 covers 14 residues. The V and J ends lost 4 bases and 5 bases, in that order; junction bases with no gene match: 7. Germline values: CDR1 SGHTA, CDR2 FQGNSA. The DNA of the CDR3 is TGTGCCAGCAGCTCTAGACAGGGACAAACTGAAGCTTTCTTT. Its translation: CASSSRQGQTEAFF.

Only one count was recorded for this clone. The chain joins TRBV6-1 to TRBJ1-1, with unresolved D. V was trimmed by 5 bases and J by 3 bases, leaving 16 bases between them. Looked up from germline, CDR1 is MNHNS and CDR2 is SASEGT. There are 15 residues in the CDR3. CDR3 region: CASSITRVSDTEAFF. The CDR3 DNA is TGTGCCAGCAGTATTACGAGGGTTTCAGACACTGAAGCTTTCTTT.

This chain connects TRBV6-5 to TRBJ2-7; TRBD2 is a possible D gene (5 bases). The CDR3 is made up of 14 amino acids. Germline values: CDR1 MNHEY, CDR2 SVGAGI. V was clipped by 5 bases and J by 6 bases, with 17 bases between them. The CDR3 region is CASSPGSLLFEQYF. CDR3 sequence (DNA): TGTGCCAGCAGTCCGGGAAGTTTATTGTTCGAGCAGTACTTC.

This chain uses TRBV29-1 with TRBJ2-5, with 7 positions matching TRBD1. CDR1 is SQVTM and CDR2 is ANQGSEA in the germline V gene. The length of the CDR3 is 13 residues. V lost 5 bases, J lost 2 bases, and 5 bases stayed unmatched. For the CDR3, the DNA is TGCAGCGTTCCTGAGACAGGGCAAGAGACCCAGTACTTC. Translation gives CSVPETGQETQYF. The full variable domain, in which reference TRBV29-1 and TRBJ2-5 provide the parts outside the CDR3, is SAVISQKPSRDICQRGTSLTIQCQVDSQVTMMFWYRQQPGQSLTLIATANQGSEATYESGFVIDKFPISRPNLTFSTLTVSNMSPEDSSIYLCSVPETGQETQYFGPGTRLLVL.

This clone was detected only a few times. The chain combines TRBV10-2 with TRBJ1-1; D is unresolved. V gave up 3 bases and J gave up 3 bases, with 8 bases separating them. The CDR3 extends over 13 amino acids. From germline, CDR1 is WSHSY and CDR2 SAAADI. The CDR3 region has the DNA TGCGCCAGCAGTGACAAGTGGTACACTGAAGCTTTCTTT. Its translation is CASSDKWYTEAFF.

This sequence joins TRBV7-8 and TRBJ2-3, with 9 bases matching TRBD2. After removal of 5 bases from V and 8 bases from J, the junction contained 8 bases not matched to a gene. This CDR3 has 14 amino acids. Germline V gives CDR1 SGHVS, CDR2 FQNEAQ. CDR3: CASSISGGAGTQYF. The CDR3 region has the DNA TGTGCCAGCAGCATTAGCGGGGGAGCAGGTACGCAGTATTTT.

The CDR3: CATKHGRSETQYF. The CDR3 DNA reads TGTGCCACCAAACACGGGAGATCGGAGACCCAGTACTTC. This chain links TRBV6-5 with TRBJ2-5; D is perhaps TRBD2 (6 bases). CDR3 length: 13 amino acids. The V end was cut by 10 bases, the J end by 5 bases, with 17 bases between. The germline V gene has CDR1 MNHEY and CDR2 SVGAGI.

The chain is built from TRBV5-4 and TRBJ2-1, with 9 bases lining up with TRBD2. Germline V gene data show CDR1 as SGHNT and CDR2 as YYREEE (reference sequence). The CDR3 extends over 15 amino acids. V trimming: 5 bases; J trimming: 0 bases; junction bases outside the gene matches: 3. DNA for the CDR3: TGTGCCAGCAGTTATAGCGGGAGCTCCTACAATGAGCAGTTCTTC. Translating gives CASSYSGSSYNEQFF.

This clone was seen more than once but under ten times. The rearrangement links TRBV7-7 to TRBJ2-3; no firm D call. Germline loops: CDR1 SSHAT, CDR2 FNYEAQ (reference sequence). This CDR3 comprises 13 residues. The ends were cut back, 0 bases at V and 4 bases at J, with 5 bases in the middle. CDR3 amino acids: CASSLALADTQYF. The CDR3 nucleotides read TGTGCCAGCAGCTTAGCTTTGGCAGATACGCAGTATTTT.

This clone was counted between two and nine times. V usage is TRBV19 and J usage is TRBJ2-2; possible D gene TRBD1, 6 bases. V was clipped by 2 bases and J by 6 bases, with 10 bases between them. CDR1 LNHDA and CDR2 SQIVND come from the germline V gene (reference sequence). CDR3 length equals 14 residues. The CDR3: CASSIRTASGELFF. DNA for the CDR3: TGTGCCAGTAGTATAAGGACAGCCTCCGGGGAGCTGTTTTTT.

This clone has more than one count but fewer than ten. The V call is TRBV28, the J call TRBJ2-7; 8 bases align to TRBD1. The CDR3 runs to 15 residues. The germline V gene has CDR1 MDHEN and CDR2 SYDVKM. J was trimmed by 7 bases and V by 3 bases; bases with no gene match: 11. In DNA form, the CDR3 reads TGTGCCAGCAGTTTTCGACAGGGGCCCACCTGGGAGCAGTACTTC. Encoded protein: CASSFRQGPTWEQYF.

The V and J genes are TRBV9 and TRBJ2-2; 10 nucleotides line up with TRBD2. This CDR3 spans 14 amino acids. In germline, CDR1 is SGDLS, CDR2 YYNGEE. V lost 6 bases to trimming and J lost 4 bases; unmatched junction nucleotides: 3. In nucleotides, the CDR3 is TGTGCCAGCAATAGCGGGAGGTTCACCGGGGAGCTGTTTTTT. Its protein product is CASNSGRFTGELFF.

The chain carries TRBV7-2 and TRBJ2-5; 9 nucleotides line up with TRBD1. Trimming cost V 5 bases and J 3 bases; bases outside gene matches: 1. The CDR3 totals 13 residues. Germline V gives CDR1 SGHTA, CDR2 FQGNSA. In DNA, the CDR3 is TGTGCCAGCAGCAGGACAGGGGAAGAGACCCAGTACTTC. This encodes CASSRTGEETQYF.